This TCR beta chain was obtained from a study of shared clonotypes between healthy human individuals. Study conclusions and caveats: Relative to clonotypes present in all four donors, those not shared had lower generation probabilities.

This clone showed up just once. Its antigen remains unknown. Partitioning of CD4+ cells yielded a CD45RA+ naive subset and a CD45RA-negative memory subset. This CDR3 contains 15 residues. Trimming at V came to 4 bases and at J to 7 bases, leaving 11 bases not matched to a gene. CDR1 and CDR2 (germline): SGHTS, YDEGEE. Clones were read by immunoSEQ multiplex PCR, and TCRdb kept only the in-frame ones, dropping some. The repertoire holds around 2.1 million clones, with 95% as singletons. Material for sequencing was naive CD4+ T cells sorted from blood. Subset: CD45RA+ positively selected. The TCR originated in a man in his late teens or twenties in good health. The chain has TRBV5-8 and TRBJ1-5, with TRBD1 matching 7 bases. CDR3 loop: CASSAGTAASQPQHF. The CDR3 DNA reads as TGTGCCAGCAGCGCCGGGACAGCGGCGAGCCAGCCCCAGCATTTT.